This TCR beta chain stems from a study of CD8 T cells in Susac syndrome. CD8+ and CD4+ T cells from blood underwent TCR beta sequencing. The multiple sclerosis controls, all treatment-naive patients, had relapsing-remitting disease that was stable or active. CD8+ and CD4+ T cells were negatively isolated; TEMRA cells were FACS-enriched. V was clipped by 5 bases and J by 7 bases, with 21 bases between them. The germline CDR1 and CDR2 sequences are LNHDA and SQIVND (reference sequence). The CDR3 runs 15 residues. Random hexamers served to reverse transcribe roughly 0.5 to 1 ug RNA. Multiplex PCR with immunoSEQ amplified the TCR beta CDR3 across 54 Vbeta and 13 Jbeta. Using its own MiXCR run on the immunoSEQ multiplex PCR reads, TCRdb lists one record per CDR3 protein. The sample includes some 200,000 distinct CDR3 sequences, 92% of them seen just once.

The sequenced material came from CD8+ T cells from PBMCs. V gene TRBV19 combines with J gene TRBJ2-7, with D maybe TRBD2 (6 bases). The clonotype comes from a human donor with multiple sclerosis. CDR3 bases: TGTGCCAGTAGTCGACTAGTCGGGGCCCTTAGGGAGCAGTACTTC. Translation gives CASSRLVGALREQYF.